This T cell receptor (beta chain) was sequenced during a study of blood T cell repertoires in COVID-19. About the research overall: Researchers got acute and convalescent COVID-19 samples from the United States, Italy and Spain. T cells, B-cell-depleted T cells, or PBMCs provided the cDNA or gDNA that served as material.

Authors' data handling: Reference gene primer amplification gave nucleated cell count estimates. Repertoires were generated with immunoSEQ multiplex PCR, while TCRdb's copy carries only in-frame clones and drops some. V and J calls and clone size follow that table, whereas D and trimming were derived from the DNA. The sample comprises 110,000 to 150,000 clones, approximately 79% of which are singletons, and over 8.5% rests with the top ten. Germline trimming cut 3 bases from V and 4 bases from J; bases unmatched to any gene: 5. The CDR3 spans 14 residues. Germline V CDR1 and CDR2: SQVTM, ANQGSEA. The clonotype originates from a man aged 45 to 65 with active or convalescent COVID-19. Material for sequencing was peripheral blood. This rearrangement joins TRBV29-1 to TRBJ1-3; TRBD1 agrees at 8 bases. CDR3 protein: CSVDPRTGGNTIYF. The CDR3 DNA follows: TGCAGCGTTGACCCCCGGACAGGGGGAAACACCATATATTTT. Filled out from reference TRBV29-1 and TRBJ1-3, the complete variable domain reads SAVISQKPSRDICQRGTSLTIQCQVDSQVTMMFWYRQQPGQSLTLIATANQGSEATYESGFVIDKFPISRPNLTFSTLTVSNMSPEDSSIYLCSVDPRTGGNTIYFGEGSWLTVV.